These 15 T cell receptor beta chains came from one sample sequenced in a study of shared clonotypes between healthy human individuals. The table came from immunoSEQ multiplex PCR; TCRdb's copy has only in-frame clones and leaves some out. Of approximately 710,000 clones listed, about 90% were seen once; the top ten hold 34%. The sequenced sample was memory CD8+ T cells from PBMCs. The subset: CD45RO+ cells pooled with CCR7-negative TemRA cells. The receptors shown here come from a man in his late teens or twenties in good health. Some clones in this sample may be carry-over from other donors' samples.

The J gene is TRBJ2-5, the V gene TRBV6-5, with D possibly being TRBD2 (5 bases). V shed 6 bases and J shed 4 bases, with 15 bases lying between them. Germline-derived CDR1 and CDR2 are MNHEY and SVGAGI. CDR3 length equals 14 residues. The CDR3: CASSLDYAGETQYF. The CDR3 DNA is TGTGCCAGCAGCCTAGACTATGCCGGAGAGACCCAGTACTTC.

The chain recombines TRBV19 with TRBJ2-7; perhaps TRBD2 as D (5 bases). Per the germline V gene, CDR1 is LNHDA and CDR2 is SQIVND (reference sequence). This CDR3 has 14 residues. Trimming pared 4 bases from V and 0 bases from J, leaving 10 bases between. The chain's CDR3 is CASSSFGSSYEQYF. The DNA of the CDR3 is TGTGCCAGTAGTAGTTTTGGGAGCTCCTACGAGCAGTACTTC.

The chain links TRBV27 to TRBJ1-1; 7 bases are a match to TRBD1. This CDR3 is 15 amino acids long. Trimming took 0 bases from V and 4 from J; bases not matched to a gene: 5. Germline V gene lookup returns CDR1 MNHEY and CDR2 SMNVEV (reference sequence). CDR3 DNA: TGTGCCAGCAGTTTATCACAGGGGTTGGCCACTGAAGCTTTCTTT. It specifies CASSLSQGLATEAFF.

About this clone itself: Other DNA sequences from this sample encode an identical CDR3 as well. The chain joins TRBV9 to TRBJ2-1; D not certain. V lost 0 bases, J lost 6 bases, and 4 bases lay in between. The CDR3 is 12 amino acids. CDR1 is SGDLS and CDR2 is YYNGEE in the germline V gene. CDR3 sequence (DNA): TGTGCCAGCAGCGTAGCGGGCAATGAGCAGTTCTTC. Encoded protein: CASSVAGNEQFF.

V and J are TRBV29-1 and TRBJ1-2; 9 nucleotides align to TRBD1. Germline V gene sequence: CDR1 SQVTM, CDR2 ANQGSEA. The ends lost 0 bases at V and 4 bases at J; junction bases unmatched: 0. This CDR3 spans 13 amino acids. CDR3 in amino acids: CSVEEGQGYGYTF. The DNA for the CDR3 is TGCAGCGTTGAAGAGGGACAGGGCTATGGCTACACCTTC.

The CDR3 sequence is CASRPTGDRINEQFF. In DNA, the CDR3 is TGTGCCAGCAGGCCGACAGGGGATCGGATCAATGAGCAGTTCTTC. The chain links TRBV7-9 to TRBJ2-1; TRBD1 matches at 8 bases. The trim removed 6 bases at V and 6 bases at J, leaving 10 bases unmatched. The CDR3 totals 15 residues. Germline V gene lookup returns CDR1 SEHNR and CDR2 FQNEAQ (reference sequence).

The J gene is TRBJ2-1, the V gene TRBV2; 10 bases line up with TRBD2. V lost 6 bases, J lost 10 bases, and 9 bases stayed unmatched. Germline CDR1 is SNHLY and CDR2 is FYNNEI. There are 14 residues in the CDR3. The CDR3 nucleotides read TGTGCCAGCAGGGGCGGACTAGCGGTCGGCGAGCAGTTCTTC. This codes for CASRGGLAVGEQFF.

The chain recombines TRBV27 with TRBJ1-4; D is unresolved. Germline V gene data show CDR1 as MNHEY and CDR2 as SMNVEV (reference sequence). CDR3 size: 13 residues. V was shortened by 8 bases and J by 0 bases, with 7 bases between the two germline ends. The CDR3 spells CASAPTTNEKLFF. The CDR3 DNA follows: TGTGCCAGCGCCCCCACAACTAATGAAAAACTGTTTTTT.

J is TRBJ2-1 and V is TRBV9; D ambiguous. Trimming stripped 0 bases from V and 0 bases from J, with 7 bases between. Germline assignment: CDR1 SGDLS and CDR2 YYNGEE. This CDR3 is 15 amino acids long. The CDR3 protein is CASSVGSYSYNEQFF. The CDR3 coding sequence is TGTGCCAGCAGCGTAGGGTCATACTCCTACAATGAGCAGTTCTTC.

This clone was recorded only once. The CDR3 region has the DNA TGTGCCAGCAGCCCCGGCGGGAGTACGACAGATACGCAGTATTTT. This gives the protein CASSPGGSTTDTQYF. The chain carries TRBV9 and TRBJ2-3; 7 bases fit TRBD2. Germline V gene sequence: CDR1 SGDLS, CDR2 YYNGEE. Germline trimming cut 4 bases from V and 3 bases from J; bases unmatched to any gene: 8. This CDR3 has 15 amino acids.

This chain joins TRBV9 and TRBJ2-7; 8 nucleotides match TRBD2. Germline CDR1 reads SGDLS; CDR2 reads YYNGEE. After removal of 0 bases from V and 5 bases from J, the junction contained 4 bases not matched to a gene. CDR3 length: 14 amino acids. Written as DNA, the CDR3 is TGTGCCAGCAGCGTAGATTCGGGAGGGAACGAGCAGTACTTC. It specifies CASSVDSGGNEQYF.

This sequence joins TRBV2 and TRBJ2-7, with D tentatively TRBD1 or TRBD2 (6 bases each). The germline V and J ends were trimmed by 9 bases and 2 bases, with 17 bases remaining between them. Germline CDR1 is SNHLY and CDR2 is FYNNEI. CDR3 length: 14 residues. The CDR3 spells CASRAPGATYEQYF. DNA for the CDR3: TGTGCCAGTCGGGCCCCGGGGGCCACCTACGAGCAGTACTTC.

V gene TRBV11-2 combines with J gene TRBJ2-7; tentatively, D is TRBD1 or TRBD2 (5 bases each). Between the trimmed V and J ends, which lost 2 bases and 1 base, there was a span of 18 bases. Germline V lookup: CDR1 SGHAT, CDR2 FQNNGV. The CDR3 loop spans 17 amino acids. The CDR3 sequence is CASSLYDRDGRSYEQYF. CDR3 nucleotides: TGTGCCAGCAGCTTATATGACCGGGACGGCCGTTCCTACGAGCAGTACTTC.

This chain connects TRBV5-6 to TRBJ1-1; no clear D gene. Trimming removed 0 bases at V and 1 base at J, with 7 bases between. The CDR3 runs 14 residues. The germline CDR1 and CDR2 sequences are SGHDT and YYEEEE. CDR3 protein: CASSLAAENTEAFF. CDR3 coding DNA: TGTGCCAGCAGCTTGGCGGCAGAGAACACTGAAGCTTTCTTT. The full variable domain, in which reference TRBV5-6 and TRBJ1-1 provide the parts outside the CDR3, is DAGVTQSPTHLIKTRGQQVTLRCSPKSGHDTVSWYQQALGQGPQFIFQYYEEEERQRGNFPDRFSGHQFPNYSSELNVNALLLGDSALYLCASSLAAENTEAFFGQGTRLTVV.

For the CDR3, the DNA is TGTGCCAGCAGTTACTCGATCCAAGAGACCCAGTACTTC. Protein product: CASSYSIQETQYF. The rearrangement uses TRBV6-5 and TRBJ2-5; D gene uncertain. With 0 bases removed from V and 1 base from J, the gap between germline ends came to 3 bases. This CDR3 region has 13 residues. Germline CDR1 and CDR2: MNHEY and SVGAGI.